These 32 T cell receptor beta chains originate from one sample sequenced in a study of CD8+CD57+ T cells in acquired aplastic anemia. Genomic DNA, the template, was used for profiling of the TCR beta VDJ and CDR3. MiXCR was run by TCRdb on the reads, yielding one entry per CDR3 protein. Among some 68,000 distinct CDR3 sequences listed, around 50% were seen once. The specimen was sorted CD4+, CD8+, or CD8+CD57+ T cells (not recorded which) from PBMCs. The receptor set was obtained from a human donor in good health, serving as a control.

This rearrangement joins TRBV15 to TRBJ1-2; D possibly corresponds to TRBD1 (5 bases). V dropped 0 bases and J dropped 2 bases, with 16 bases sitting between them. This CDR3 has 17 amino acids. Germline CDR1 and CDR2: LNHNV and YYDKDF (reference sequence). DNA of the CDR3: TGTGCCACCAGCAGAGAGTTTCTTGGGGGGAGGAACTATGGCTACACCTTC. It is translated as CATSREFLGGRNYGYTF.

As concerns this clonotype: Mismatch with germline at one junction end may stem from a read error. This chain connects TRBV24-1 to TRBJ2-3, with 9 bases that match TRBD2. The CDR3 contains 16 residues. Germline CDR1 reads KGHDR; CDR2 reads SFDVKD. The chain's CDR3 is CATSGSGGHRTDTQYF. CDR3 bases: TGTGCTACCAGTGGTAGCGGGGGCCACCGCACAGATACGCAGTATTTT.

The V call is TRBV25-1, the J call TRBJ1-6, with TRBD1 identical over 9 bases. V was clipped by 5 bases and J by 7 bases; unmatched bases: 3. The CDR3 sequence is 14 residues long. From germline, CDR1 is MGHDK and CDR2 SYGVNS. The CDR3 sequence is CASSTGTGNSPLHF. In nucleotides, the CDR3 is TGTGCCAGCAGTACCGGGACAGGGAATTCACCCCTCCACTTT.

A single count supports this clonotype. In DNA, the CDR3 is TGTGCCAGCAGCGTAGGGGGTGGGGAGCTGTTTTTT. Translation gives CASSVGGGELFF. The V and J genes are TRBV9 and TRBJ2-2; D is uncertain. CDR3 length equals 12 residues. V was cut by 0 bases and J by 8 bases, with 5 bases left in between. The germline gives CDR1 SGDLS, CDR2 YYNGEE.

Note on this clonotype: A much larger clone is a single base away; this may be a read error. V is TRBV14 and J is TRBJ1-2, with 7 bases identical to TRBD1. This CDR3 is built from 15 residues. CDR1 and CDR2 from the germline V gene are SGHDN and FVKESK. After removal of 2 bases from V and 8 bases from J, the junction contained 11 bases not matched to a gene. The CDR3 sequence: CASSQKGQCVGGYTF. The CDR3 DNA is TGTGCCAGCAGCCAAAAGGGACAGTGCGTGGGGGGCTACACCTTC.

This clonotype was found many times. The gene calls are TRBV5-4 and TRBJ2-7, with D tentatively TRBD1 (6 bases). Looked up from germline, CDR1 is SGHNT and CDR2 is YYREEE (reference sequence). This CDR3 has 13 amino acids. Trimming pared 1 base from V and 6 bases from J, leaving 11 bases between. The CDR3 DNA reads as TGTGCCAGCAGCTTGCAGGGGTCAGGCGAGCAGTACTTC. It codes for CASSLQGSGEQYF.

This clonotype has at least ten counts. This sequence joins TRBV3-1 and TRBJ2-2; TRBD2 matches 14 bases. In germline, CDR1 is LGHDT, CDR2 YNNKEL (reference sequence). The CDR3 is 20 amino acids. The J segment lost 4 bases and the V segment lost 4 bases, leaving 14 bases of the junction unmatched. In DNA form, the CDR3 reads TGTGCCAGCAGCCCAACCAGACTAGCGGGAGGGCGTTCGACCACCGGGGAGCTGTTTTTT. Amino acid sequence: CASSPTRLAGGRSTTGELFF.

This sequence joins TRBV7-2 and TRBJ2-2; D gene uncertain. Germline lookup yields CDR1 SGHTA and CDR2 FQGNSA. This CDR3 has 14 amino acids. Trimming left V 4 bases short and J 7 bases short, with 13 bases between. CDR3 amino acids: CASSSTPGNGELFF. The CDR3 nucleotides are TGTGCCAGCAGCTCCACTCCGGGTAACGGGGAGCTGTTTTTT. The full variable domain, in which reference TRBV7-2 and TRBJ2-2 provide the parts outside the CDR3, is GAGVSQSPSNKVTEKGKDVELRCDPISGHTALYWYRQSLGQGLEFLIYFQGNSAPDKSGLPSDRFSAERTGGSVSTLTIQRTQQEDSAVYLCASSSTPGNGELFFGEGSRLTVL.

This clonotype was counted ten times or more. J is TRBJ2-5 and V is TRBV4-1; D possibly corresponds to TRBD2 (6 bases). This CDR3 contains 15 residues. The V end lost 1 base, the J end lost 2 bases, and 11 bases lay between the germline ends. Germline V gene lookup returns CDR1 MGHRA and CDR2 YSYEKL. The CDR3 coding sequence is TGCGCCAGCAGCCAAGTCGGGGGTCTTCAAGAGACCCAGTACTTC. Amino acids: CASSQVGGLQETQYF.

The V and J genes are TRBV7-2 and TRBJ1-6; D remains unclear. V was shortened by 7 bases and J by 8 bases, with 15 bases between the two germline ends. This CDR3 spans 14 amino acids. Germline CDR1 reads SGHTA; CDR2 reads FQGNSA. The CDR3 reads CASIAGKADSPLHF. For the CDR3, the DNA is TGTGCCAGCATCGCCGGGAAAGCGGATTCACCCCTCCACTTT.

This clonotype was detected only a few times. V and J are TRBV2 and TRBJ2-1; TRBD1 or TRBD2 may be the D gene (5 bases each). The V end lost 8 bases, the J end lost 8 bases, and 13 bases lay between the germline ends. The CDR3 has 12 residues. Germline-derived CDR1 and CDR2 are SNHLY and FYNNEI. The chain's CDR3 is CASRGIYHEQFF. The CDR3 DNA reads as TGTGCCAGCCGGGGCATTTACCATGAGCAGTTCTTC. The full variable domain, its missing parts supplied by reference TRBV2 and TRBJ2-1, is EPEVTQTPSHQVTQMGQEVILRCVPISNHLYFYWYRQILGQKVEFLVSFYNNEISEKSEIFDDQFSVERPDGSNFTLKIRSTKLEDSAMYFCASRGIYHEQFFGPGTRLTVL.

This clonotype was counted at least ten times. J is TRBJ1-2 and V is TRBV5-5; possibly TRBD1 for D (5 bases). CDR3 length equals 15 residues. Deletions cut 1 base from V and 4 bases from J, with 14 bases between. Looked up from germline, CDR1 is SGHKS and CDR2 is YYEKEE (reference sequence). The CDR3, as DNA: TGTGCCAGCAGCTTGTCCCTTGGGGGGAGCTATGGCTACACCTTC. This sequence encodes CASSLSLGGSYGYTF.

The chain is built from TRBV6-1 and TRBJ2-1, with TRBD1 matching 8 bases. The J segment lost 9 bases and the V segment lost 1 base, leaving 2 bases of the junction unmatched. Germline loops: CDR1 MNHNS, CDR2 SASEGT. The CDR3 is 13 residues long. The CDR3 sequence: CASSEVDRGEQFF. The CDR3 DNA reads TGTGCCAGCAGTGAAGTCGACAGGGGTGAGCAGTTCTTC.

This clonotype was counted at least ten times. The rearrangement links TRBV9 to TRBJ1-2, with D possibly matching TRBD1 (5 bases). The CDR3 runs to 15 residues. The ends were cut back, 3 bases at V and 3 bases at J, with 15 bases in the middle. CDR1 is SGDLS, CDR2 YYNGEE, per germline. CDR3 sequence: CASSDGVPRDYGYTF. In nucleotides, the CDR3 is TGTGCCAGCAGCGACGGGGTGCCCAGGGACTATGGCTACACCTTC.

This clonotype was detected many times. V usage is TRBV27 and J usage is TRBJ2-7; unclear D gene. The CDR3 covers 16 residues. Germline CDR1 MNHEY, CDR2 SMNVEV (reference sequence). The germline V and J ends were trimmed by 1 base and 3 bases, with 16 bases remaining between them. The chain's CDR3 is CASSLFVPSGGYEQYF. The CDR3 nucleotides are TGTGCCAGCAGTTTATTTGTCCCGTCAGGCGGCTACGAGCAGTACTTC.

The gene calls are TRBV2 and TRBJ1-6; D possibly corresponds to TRBD1 (6 bases). Trimming left V 6 bases short and J 10 bases short, with 16 bases between. The CDR3 extends over 14 amino acids. Germline V gene lookup returns CDR1 SNHLY and CDR2 FYNNEI. Here the CDR3 DNA reads TGTGCCAGCAGCGGGACATTTGTCGACTCACCCCTCCACTTT. Its protein is CASSGTFVDSPLHF.

Ten or more counts support this clonotype. The chain employs TRBV12-3 or TRBV12-4 and TRBJ1-1; D ambiguous. V was pared by 1 base and J by 5 bases, with 14 bases between. This CDR3 contains 15 residues. The CDR3 DNA reads as TGTGCCAGCAGTTTAGGCCTCGGGGTTGGGACTGAAGCTTTCTTT. Translating it yields CASSLGLGVGTEAFF.

The chain uses TRBV24-1 and TRBJ2-7; 8 bases map to TRBD1. The CDR3 is made up of 17 amino acids. Trimming removed 0 bases from V and 4 bases from J; junction bases left unmatched: 10. The germline V gene has CDR1 KGHDR and CDR2 SFDVKD. CDR3 bases: TGTGCCACCAGTGATTTGCCCGACAGGGGAAAGGGATACGAGCAGTACTTC. Translated, it gives CATSDLPDRGKGYEQYF.

The chain uses TRBV7-6 and TRBJ2-1, with D unresolved. The germline CDR1 and CDR2 sequences are SGHVS and FNYEAQ. CDR3 size: 14 residues. The V end was cut by 0 bases, the J end by 6 bases, with 9 bases between. For the CDR3, the DNA is TGTGCCAGCAGCTTAGCGACACGGAGCAATGAGCAGTTCTTC. Its translation is CASSLATRSNEQFF. Full variable domain (outside the CDR3, taken from reference TRBV7-6 and TRBJ2-1): GAGVSQSPRYKVTKRGQDVALRCDPISGHVSLYWYRQALGQGPEFLTYFNYEAQQDKSGLPNDRFSAERPEGSISTLTIQRTEQRDSAMYRCASSLATRSNEQFFGPGTRLTVL.

This clonotype was recorded a few times. The J gene is TRBJ2-5, the V gene TRBV20-1; 8 bases are a match to TRBD1. This CDR3 is 13 amino acids long. V gave up 4 bases and J gave up 4 bases; unmatched junction bases: 5. The germline gives CDR1 DFQATT, CDR2 SNEGSKA (reference sequence). CDR3 sequence: CSATPGGRETQYF. DNA of the CDR3: TGCAGTGCTACTCCAGGGGGCCGAGAGACCCAGTACTTC.

The chain employs TRBV11-2 and TRBJ2-7; the D gene is possibly TRBD1 (5 bases). The germline V gene encodes CDR1 SGHAT and CDR2 FQNNGV. Trimming left V 0 bases short and J 3 bases short, with 9 bases between. The CDR3 consists of 14 residues. The CDR3: CASSLETDNYEQYF. The CDR3 DNA reads TGTGCCAGCAGCTTAGAAACGGACAACTACGAGCAGTACTTC.

Many counts were recorded for this clonotype. The chain carries TRBV5-1 and TRBJ1-2; 8 nucleotides align to TRBD1. Germline-derived CDR1 and CDR2 are SGHRS and YFSETQ. V trimming: 2 bases; J trimming: 6 bases; junction bases outside the gene matches: 9. This CDR3 contains 15 residues. CDR3 sequence: CASSLQQGGRDGYTF. DNA for the CDR3: TGCGCCAGCAGCTTACAACAGGGGGGAAGAGATGGCTACACCTTC.

V and J are TRBV7-6 and TRBJ1-1, with 8 bases matching TRBD1. This CDR3 is 13 amino acids long. Germline V gene data show CDR1 as SGHVS and CDR2 as FNYEAQ. The junction had 6 bases not matched to a gene; V was cut back by 2 bases and J by 10 bases. The chain's CDR3 is CASSLTDRDIAFF. CDR3 bases: TGTGCCAGCAGCTTAACGGACAGGGATATAGCTTTCTTT.

This clonotype has only a few counts. A single base separates this from a much larger clone, so it may be a read error. The rearrangement links TRBV30 to TRBJ2-1, with unresolved D. Trimming cost V 5 bases and J 9 bases, with 8 bases left between them. This CDR3 has 10 residues. Germline CDR1 is GTSNPN and CDR2 is SVGIG (reference sequence). In DNA form, the CDR3 reads TGTGCCTGGGGTTATTCTGAGCAGTTCTTC. Translating gives CAWGYSEQFF. Together with reference TRBV30 and TRBJ2-1, the CDR3 gives the full variable domain: SQTIHQWPATLVQPVGSPLSLECTVEGTSNPNLYWYRQAAGRGLQLLFYSVGIGQISSEVPQNLSASRPQDRQFILSSKKLLLSDSGFYLCAWGYSEQFFGPGTRLTVL.

This clonotype was picked up a small number of times. This chain connects TRBV19 to TRBJ1-3; weak D call: TRBD1 (5 bases). V lost 7 bases, J lost 5 bases, and 12 bases lay in between. The length of the CDR3 is 13 residues. Germline V gene data show CDR1 as LNHDA and CDR2 as SQIVND (reference sequence). CDR3 DNA: TGTGCCAGTACGGACACCGGTCGAAACACCATATATTTT. Translated: CASTDTGRNTIYF.

In regard to this clonotype: It is likely a read error, because the conserved phenylalanine at the end of the CDR3 is missing. The chain combines TRBV29-1 with TRBJ2-7, with D perhaps TRBD2 (7 bases). The CDR3 is 16 amino acids. Germline V gene sequence: CDR1 SQVTM, CDR2 ANQGSEA. Trimming took off 6 bases at V and 2 bases at J, with 23 bases between the two ends. CDR3 sequence: CSVRFGRGAYAYEQYL. Here the CDR3 DNA reads TGCAGCGTCCGCTTCGGACGGGGGGCTTATGCCTACGAGCAGTACCTC.

This clonotype has just a few counts. Since no conserved phenylalanine or tryptophan closes the CDR3, a read error is the likely cause. The chain employs TRBV29-1 and TRBJ2-5; the D call may be TRBD1 or TRBD2 (5 bases each). The length of the CDR3 is 15 residues. Between the trimmed V and J ends, which lost 7 bases and 0 bases, there was a span of 18 bases. Germline V gene sequence: CDR1 SQVTM, CDR2 ANQGSEA. The CDR3 reads CSGAIGTVYQETQYL. CDR3 nucleotides: TGCAGCGGGGCTATCGGGACGGTGTACCAAGAGACCCAGTACCTC.

This chain uses TRBV29-1 with TRBJ1-2; D is uncertain. V was trimmed by 0 bases and J by 2 bases, leaving 7 bases between them. Germline V CDR1 and CDR2: SQVTM, ANQGSEA. The CDR3 is made up of 13 amino acids. The CDR3 sequence is CSVEEIRNYGYTF. The CDR3 DNA reads as TGCAGCGTTGAAGAAATCCGGAACTATGGCTACACCTTC.

In its sample, this clonotype was seen many times. The chain is built from TRBV4-1 and TRBJ2-1, with 7 bases lining up with TRBD1. Germline CDR1 and CDR2: MGHRA and YSYEKL. The V and J ends lost 4 bases and 5 bases, in that order; junction bases with no gene match: 14. This CDR3 region has 17 residues. Here the CDR3 DNA reads TGCGCCAGCAGCCGACGACAGGGTCCTGACCGAAACAATGAGCAGTTCTTC. Translating it yields CASSRRQGPDRNNEQFF.

This clonotype was seen repeatedly, ten times or more. The V gene is TRBV19, the J gene TRBJ1-1, with D uncertain. The CDR3 has 13 amino acids. The germline V gene has CDR1 LNHDA and CDR2 SQIVND (reference sequence). V was pared by 5 bases and J by 4 bases, with 11 bases between. Here the CDR3 reads CASSALVGTEAFF. CDR3 DNA sequence: TGTGCCAGTAGTGCCCTAGTGGGCACTGAAGCTTTCTTT.

The chain uses TRBV10-3 and TRBJ2-1; possibly TRBD2 for D (6 bases). The CDR3 sequence is 16 residues long. Trimming took off 3 bases at V and 10 bases at J, with 22 bases between the two ends. CDR1 is ENHRY, CDR2 SYGVKD, per germline. The chain's CDR3 is CAISEGSGIGGLEQFF. The CDR3, as DNA: TGTGCCATCAGTGAAGGGAGCGGCATCGGGGGACTCGAGCAGTTCTTC.

The table lists this clonotype with many counts. V is TRBV9 and J is TRBJ1-3, with 10 bases aligning to TRBD1. The V gene end was trimmed by 0 bases and the J gene end by 0 bases; junction bases not matched to a gene: 6. This CDR3 spans 18 amino acids. Per the germline V gene, CDR1 is SGDLS and CDR2 is YYNGEE. The CDR3 sequence: CASSVVWTGGFSGNTIYF. CDR3 bases: TGTGCCAGCAGCGTAGTATGGACAGGGGGTTTCTCTGGAAACACCATATATTTT.